This TCR beta chain appears in the sequencing data of a study of early T cells in non-severe SARS-CoV-2 infection. Study overall: From unsorted whole blood, bulk RNA was sequenced, and the chains remained unpaired.

Individual cDNA molecules received unique molecular identifiers during library preparation. A single record per CDR3 protein comes from TCRdb applying MiXCR to the 5' RACE reads. The repertoire holds fewer than 40,000 distinct CDR3 sequences, over 6% seen once, with approximately 13% in the top ten. In the case of this clonotype: What it binds is not known.

The CDR3 is 16 residues long. Germline assignment: CDR1 MNHEY and CDR2 SMNVEV (reference sequence). V lost 5 bases and J 3 bases, leaving 17 bases between the germline ends. Study-level results: Clonotype matching in VDJdb favored anti-spike CD8 responses and did not capture private and CD4 specificities.

This clonotype originated in an adult who was a healthcare worker with PCR-confirmed SARS-CoV-2 infection or an uninfected control (not recorded which). Sequencing used whole blood, obtained at baseline. The rearrangement joins TRBV27 to TRBJ2-1; tentatively, D is TRBD2 (6 bases). The CDR3 protein is CASSRITGTLYNEQFF. CDR3 DNA: TGTGCCAGCAGTCGGATTACTGGGACTCTCTACAATGAGCAGTTCTTC.